A single count supports the clone carrying this T cell receptor (beta chain). The antigen remains unidentified. Among the 120 or so subjects of the validation cohort, separate from the approximately 700-subject first cohort, were the donors. TCRdb keeps only in-frame clones here, not all; method: immunoSEQ multiplex PCR. The sample carries 120,000 or so clones, about 90% recorded once. The data originate from a study of cytomegalovirus exposure and HLA in healthy donors. General study points: It was confirmed in vitro that three of the CMV-associated chains were specific for CMV antigens.

The TCR was taken from a young woman in good health and CMV-seronegative. Material for sequencing was PBMCs.

The CDR3, as DNA: TGTGCCTGGAGTGTAGGTCTGACTAGCATGGACGAGCAGTACTTC. It encodes CAWSVGLTSMDEQYF. The chain combines TRBV30 with TRBJ2-7; 7 bases match TRBD2. V lost 0 bases to trimming and J lost 5 bases; unmatched junction nucleotides: 10. CDR3 length: 15 residues. Per germline, CDR1 GTSNPN and CDR2 SVGIG (reference sequence).